This T cell receptor beta chain was observed in a study of cytomegalovirus exposure and HLA in healthy donors. About the research overall: One earlier analysis, a look at 200 million or so T cells, found some 100 million unique TCR beta sequences.

A remark on this clone: Its specificity is unknown.

CDR1 SGDLS and CDR2 YYNGEE come from the germline V gene. V shed 4 bases and J shed 0 bases, with 14 bases lying between them. This CDR3 region has 16 residues. Vbeta (60) and Jbeta (13) primers were used in the PCR. Libraries were prepared by immunoSEQ multiplex PCR; TCRdb keeps only in-frame clonotypes and omits some of them. The sample has under 200,000 clones, roughly 82% seen once. Whole-study findings and limits: Upon later analysis, TCR association rates were observed to vary by HLA locus, being highest for DRB1 and lowest for HLA-C. In a later analysis, HLA-associated TCR beta chains were more clonally expanded than equally common others.

This clonotype was sampled from a girl aged 10 to 17 in good health and CMV-seropositive. Input material: PBMCs. V gene TRBV9 combines with J gene TRBJ2-1; D might be TRBD2 (6 bases). Here the CDR3 DNA reads TGTGCCAGCAGCCCTCATACTAGCAGCTCCTACAATGAGCAGTTCTTC. Amino acid sequence: CASSPHTSSSYNEQFF. The full variable domain, its missing parts supplied by reference TRBV9 and TRBJ2-1, is DSGVTQTPKHLITATGQRVTLRCSPRSGDLSVYWYQQSLDQGLQFLIQYYNGEERAKGNILERFSAQQFPDLHSELNLSSLELGDSALYFCASSPHTSSSYNEQFFGPGTRLTVL.